This T cell receptor beta chain was captured in a study of T cells expressing NK-cell markers. Study context: Sorted CD3+CD56-NKG2C+, CD3+CD56+NKG2C+ and CD3+CD56+NKG2C- T cells supplied the TCR beta repertoires.

The CDR3 extends over 12 amino acids. The germline CDR1 and CDR2 sequences are SEHNR and FQNEAQ (reference sequence). TCRdb reprocessed the 5' RACE reads; each CDR3 protein has one entry and no DNA is given. The sample data list some 300,000 distinct CDR3 sequences. The clonotype originates from a man aged 18 to 29 in good health. The material sequenced was blood T cells: a sorted CD56 or NKG2C T cell subset, CD4+ or CD8+ T cells, or bulk PBMC T cells (not recorded which). The chain is built from TRBV7-9 and TRBJ1-2; TCRdb lists TRBD1, though no DNA is available to test this call. The CDR3 is CAASGTSYGYTF.